These 8 T cell receptor beta chains came from one sample sequenced in a study of cytomegalovirus exposure and HLA in healthy donors. Use of 60 Vbeta and 13 Jbeta primers characterized the PCR. The repertoire was sequenced with immunoSEQ multiplex PCR; TCRdb's copy has only in-frame clones and lacks some. Recorded for this sample: roughly 60,000 clones. Sequenced input: PBMCs. Receptors were obtained from a male donor in good health and CMV-seronegative.

The chain links TRBV7-6 to TRBJ2-7; 14 bases line up with TRBD2. CDR3 length: 18 amino acids. J was trimmed by 0 bases and V by 4 bases; bases with no gene match: 8. Looked up from germline, CDR1 is SGHVS and CDR2 is FNYEAQ. The CDR3 sequence is CASSSGLAGGLSSYEQYF. The CDR3 DNA is TGTGCCAGCAGCTCCGGACTAGCGGGAGGACTCAGCTCCTACGAGCAGTACTTC. The whole variable domain, filled in from reference TRBV7-6 and TRBJ2-7, reads GAGVSQSPRYKVTKRGQDVALRCDPISGHVSLYWYRQALGQGPEFLTYFNYEAQQDKSGLPNDRFSAERPEGSISTLTIQRTEQRDSAMYRCASSSGLAGGLSSYEQYFGPGTRLTVT.

The chain links TRBV4-1 to TRBJ1-3; the match to TRBD1 covers 8 bases. In germline, CDR1 is MGHRA, CDR2 YSYEKL. The CDR3 extends over 15 amino acids. The V and J ends lost 0 bases and 7 bases, in that order; junction bases with no gene match: 5. The CDR3 protein is CASSQEPTGVNTIYF. In DNA, the CDR3 is TGCGCCAGCAGCCAAGAGCCGACAGGGGTCAACACCATATATTTT.

The chain uses TRBV6-5 and TRBJ2-7; D gene ambiguous. V lost 4 bases and J lost 5, with 15 bases in between. In germline, CDR1 is MNHEY, CDR2 SVGAGI. CDR3 size: 14 residues. The CDR3 sequence is CASSSQASYNEQYF. CDR3 nucleotide sequence: TGTGCCAGCAGTTCCCAGGCGTCCTATAACGAGCAGTACTTC.

This chain joins TRBV7-2 and TRBJ2-7; possible D gene TRBD1, 5 bases. The CDR3 is made up of 15 amino acids. Germline CDR1 reads SGHTA; CDR2 reads FQGNSA. The V gene lost 2 bases and the J gene lost 7 bases, with 18 bases spanning the gap. The CDR3 DNA is TGTGCCAGCAGCTTATTTGATATCGGGTCAGGGGAGCAGTACTTC. This sequence encodes CASSLFDIGSGEQYF. Variable domain in full (rest from reference TRBV7-2 and TRBJ2-7): GAGVSQSPSNKVTEKGKDVELRCDPISGHTALYWYRQSLGQGLEFLIYFQGNSAPDKSGLPSDRFSAERTGGSVSTLTIQRTQQEDSAVYLCASSLFDIGSGEQYFGPGTRLTVT.

The CDR3 DNA follows: TGTGCCATCAGTGACGGGACAGATCCAATTTTCCAAGAGACCCAGTACTTC. Encoded protein: CAISDGTDPIFQETQYF. The rearrangement joins TRBV10-3 to TRBJ2-5; 7 bases line up with TRBD1. The V gene's germline CDR1 is ENHRY and CDR2 SYGVKD. The CDR3 sequence is 17 residues long. The ends lost 3 bases at V and 1 base at J; junction bases unmatched: 11.

The genes are TRBV5-4 and TRBJ1-3; D not certain. CDR1 SGHNT and CDR2 YYREEE come from the germline V gene (reference sequence). V was trimmed by 4 bases and J by 0 bases, leaving 8 bases between them. The CDR3 is 14 amino acids. CDR3 residues: CASSPGTSGNTIYF. The CDR3 DNA reads as TGTGCCAGCAGCCCGGGAACCTCTGGAAACACCATATATTTT.

This chain joins TRBV6-1 and TRBJ2-1; 8 bases align to TRBD1. Germline V gives CDR1 MNHNS, CDR2 SASEGT. The CDR3 contains 14 residues. The V gene end was trimmed by 6 bases and the J gene end by 11 bases; junction bases not matched to a gene: 12. The CDR3 nucleotides read TGTGCCAGCAGCCCGGGACAGGAAGTTCGTCAGCAGTTCTTC. Amino acids: CASSPGQEVRQQFF.

This rearrangement joins TRBV28 to TRBJ2-7; TRBD2 matches 9 bases. This CDR3 is built from 16 residues. CDR1 and CDR2 (germline): MDHEN, SYDVKM. V shed 5 bases and J 7 bases; nucleotides not matched to a gene: 15. The DNA of the CDR3 is TGTGCCAGCAGTCCCCCTCGGGGCGGGAGGGCCATGGAGCAGTACTTC. The encoded protein is CASSPPRGGRAMEQYF.